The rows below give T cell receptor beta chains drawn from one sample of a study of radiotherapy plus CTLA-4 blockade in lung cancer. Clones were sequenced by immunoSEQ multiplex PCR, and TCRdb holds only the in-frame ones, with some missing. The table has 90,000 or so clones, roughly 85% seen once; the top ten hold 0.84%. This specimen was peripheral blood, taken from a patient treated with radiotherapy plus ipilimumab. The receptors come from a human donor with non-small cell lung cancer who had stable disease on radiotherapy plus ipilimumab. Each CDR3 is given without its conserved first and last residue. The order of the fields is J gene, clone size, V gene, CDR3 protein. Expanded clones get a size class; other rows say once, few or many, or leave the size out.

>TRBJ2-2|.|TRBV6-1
ASSGQNTGELF
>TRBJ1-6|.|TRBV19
ASSMTGNNSPLH
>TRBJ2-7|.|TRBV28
ASSTWTGTKRRYEQY
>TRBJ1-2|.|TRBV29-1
SVGEQQGRYGYT
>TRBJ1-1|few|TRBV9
ASSPTPANTEAF
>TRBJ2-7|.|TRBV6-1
ASSPRTGQGGWQY
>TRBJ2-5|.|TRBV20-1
SAVGQETQY
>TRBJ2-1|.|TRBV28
ASSLSWRDSYNEQF
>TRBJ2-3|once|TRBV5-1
ASSLTGRPLTDTQY
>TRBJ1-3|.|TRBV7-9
ASSSGGGNTIY
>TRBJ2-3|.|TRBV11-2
ASSFRRETDTQY
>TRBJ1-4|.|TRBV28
ASTPPGVGYEKLF
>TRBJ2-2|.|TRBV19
ASRSGSRGSTGELF
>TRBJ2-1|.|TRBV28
ASRPGGGPYNEQF
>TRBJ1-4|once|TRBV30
AWGKQGPNEKLF
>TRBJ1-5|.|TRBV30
ATTAGTGGNQPQH
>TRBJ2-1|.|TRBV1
TSSQDDGAGGRHNEQF
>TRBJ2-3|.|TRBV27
ASRTLAGPRYTQY
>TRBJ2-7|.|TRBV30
AWSPGQGHYEQY
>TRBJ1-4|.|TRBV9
ASSGTQGLF
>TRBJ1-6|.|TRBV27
ASSPLLERGDSPLH
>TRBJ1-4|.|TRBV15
ATSRDRWTDADEKLF